The rows below give T cell receptor beta chains drawn from one sample of a study of T cell changes during pregnancy in multiple sclerosis. Assay: immunoSEQ multiplex PCR; the TCRdb copy retains only in-frame clones and omits some. The sample has about 75,000 clones, more than 70% seen once; the top ten hold roughly 1%. The sample consisted of peripheral blood, taken in the first trimester of pregnancy. These receptors were obtained from a female donor in good health, enrolled as a control in a pregnancy study. Both conserved end residues are part of each CDR3. Clone size is stated in some rows and not others, as once, few, many or a class when expanded.

length: 15
J: TRBJ1-6
size: .
V: TRBV5-1
CDR3: CASSFRDRGRSPLHF

length: 13
J: TRBJ1-2
size: .
V: TRBV10-2
CDR3: CASSESRGLDYTF

length: 15
J: TRBJ2-4
size: .
V: TRBV6-1
CDR3: CASSDRKLAKNIQYF

length: 15
J: TRBJ2-7
size: .
V: TRBV18
CDR3: CASSPGSGRTYEQYF

length: 13
J: TRBJ1-6
size: few
V: TRBV4-2
CDR3: CASGGGDPSPLHF

length: 14
J: TRBJ1-1
size: .
V: TRBV15
CDR3: CATSRLGGDTEAFF

length: 14
J: TRBJ1-1
size: .
V: TRBV27
CDR3: CASSATDRGSEAFF

length: 15
J: TRBJ2-2
size: .
V: TRBV4-3
CDR3: CASSFSGGMAGELFF

length: 16
J: TRBJ2-1
size: .
V: TRBV4-3
CDR3: CASSQSREEAYNEQFF

length: 15
J: TRBJ1-6
size: .
V: TRBV5-1
CDR3: CASSLAGTGRSPLHF

length: 16
J: TRBJ2-7
size: .
V: TRBV11-2
CDR3: CASSLAGTSFPHEQYF

length: 15
J: TRBJ2-2
size: .
V: TRBV18
CDR3: CASSSNRGNTGELFF

length: 16
J: TRBJ2-2
size: .
V: TRBV11-3
CDR3: CASSFRQGMNTGELFF

length: 16
J: TRBJ2-1
size: .
V: TRBV2
CDR3: CASSDFGTGGVHEQFF

length: 12
J: TRBJ1-4
size: .
V: TRBV6-5
CDR3: CASRDRKEKLFF

length: 16
J: TRBJ1-1
size: .
V: TRBV6-5
CDR3: CASSFRQGLKNTEAFF

length: 16
J: TRBJ2-3
size: .
V: TRBV5-1
CDR3: CASSLPARLAADTQYF

length: 15
J: TRBJ1-6
size: .
V: TRBV6-6
CDR3: CASILREATISPLHF

length: 14
J: TRBJ1-2
size: .
V: TRBV6-5
CDR3: CASSYFEGGYGYTF

length: 14
J: TRBJ1-2
size: few
V: TRBV19
CDR3: CASSEQQENYGYTF

length: 15
J: TRBJ1-5
size: few
V: TRBV19
CDR3: CASSQTTGNNQPQHF

length: 16
J: TRBJ1-2
size: .
V: TRBV18
CDR3: CASSLLREVGAEGYTF

length: 15
J: TRBJ2-7
size: .
V: TRBV28
CDR3: CASSRRLAGSYEQYF

length: 15
J: TRBJ1-4
size: .
V: TRBV19
CDR3: CASRPTGILNEKLFF

length: 15
J: TRBJ1-4
size: .
V: TRBV7-2
CDR3: CASSSRQGGGEKLFF

length: 15
J: TRBJ1-6
size: once
V: TRBV2
CDR3: CASNNYRGENSPLHF

length: 15
J: TRBJ1-3
size: .
V: TRBV29-1
CDR3: CSVEDGPVRGNTIYF

length: 18
J: TRBJ2-1
size: .
V: TRBV28
CDR3: CASSLRAGVAGGSDEQFF

length: 12
J: TRBJ2-5
size: .
V: TRBV27
CDR3: CASSFPGETQYF

length: 14
J: TRBJ1-2
size: .
V: TRBV9
CDR3: CASSVSGEGWGYTF

length: 12
J: TRBJ2-6
size: .
V: TRBV7-9
CDR3: CASTTGANVLTF

length: 15
J: TRBJ1-5
size: .
V: TRBV18
CDR3: CASSPRQARGQPQHF

length: 11
J: TRBJ1-2
size: .
V: TRBV30
CDR3: CAWIRVAGYTF

length: 13
J: TRBJ2-5
size: .
V: TRBV7-9
CDR3: CASSWDSQETQYF

length: 15
J: TRBJ2-1
size: .
V: TRBV5-1
CDR3: CASSLVAGGYNEQFF